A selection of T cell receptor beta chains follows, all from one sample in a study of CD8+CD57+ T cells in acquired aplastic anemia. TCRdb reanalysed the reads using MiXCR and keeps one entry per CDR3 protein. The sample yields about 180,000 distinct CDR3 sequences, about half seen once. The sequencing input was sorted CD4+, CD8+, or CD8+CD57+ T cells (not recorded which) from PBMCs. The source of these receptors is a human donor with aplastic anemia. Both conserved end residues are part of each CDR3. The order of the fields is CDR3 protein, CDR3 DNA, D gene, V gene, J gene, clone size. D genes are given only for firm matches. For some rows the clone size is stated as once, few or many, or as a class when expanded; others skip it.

CDR3aa: CASRVTALNTEAFF; CDR3nt: TGTGCCAGTAGAGTGACAGCCCTGAACACTGAAGCTTTCTTT; d_gene: .; v_gene: TRBV19; j_gene: TRBJ1-1; abundance: .
CDR3aa: CASTSGQGRQPQHF; CDR3nt: TGTGCCAGCACTTCGGGACAGGGGCGTCAGCCCCAGCATTTT; d_gene: TRBD1; v_gene: TRBV2; j_gene: TRBJ1-5; abundance: many
CDR3aa: CASSSYRGVNEQYF; CDR3nt: TGTGCCAGCAGCTCCTACAGGGGAGTAAACGAGCAGTACTTC; d_gene: TRBD1; v_gene: TRBV7-8; j_gene: TRBJ2-7; abundance: few
CDR3aa: CASWLETQYF; CDR3nt: TGTGCCAGTTGGTTGGAGACCCAGTACTTC; d_gene: .; v_gene: TRBV2; j_gene: TRBJ2-5; abundance: .
CDR3aa: CASTRAGGVTMRAFF; CDR3nt: TGTGCCAGCACCCGCGCAGGGGGCGTTACAATGCGAGCTTTCTTT; d_gene: TRBD1; v_gene: TRBV6-1; j_gene: TRBJ1-1; abundance: few
CDR3aa: CASSPGQTNTGELFF; CDR3nt: TGTGCCAGCAGCCCGGGACAGACGAACACCGGGGAGCTGTTTTTT; d_gene: TRBD1; v_gene: TRBV5-8; j_gene: TRBJ2-2; abundance: many
CDR3aa: CSASETGLRGTEAFF; CDR3nt: TGCAGTGCTAGCGAGACAGGGCTCAGGGGCACTGAAGCTTTCTTT; d_gene: TRBD1; v_gene: TRBV20-1; j_gene: TRBJ1-1; abundance: .
CDR3aa: CASSEFQLQPQHF; CDR3nt: TGCGCCAGCAGTGAGTTCCAGCTGCAGCCCCAGCATTTT; d_gene: .; v_gene: TRBV10-2; j_gene: TRBJ1-5; abundance: .
CDR3aa: CASSRSGRDEQFF; CDR3nt: TGCGCCAGCAGTCGTAGCGGGAGGGATGAGCAGTTCTTC; d_gene: TRBD2; v_gene: TRBV10-2; j_gene: TRBJ2-1; abundance: .
CDR3aa: CASSRLGGGRGQEKLFF; CDR3nt: TGTGCCAGCAGCCGGCTTGGGGGAGGACGGGGGCAGGAAAAACTGTTTTTT; d_gene: .; v_gene: TRBV5-6; j_gene: TRBJ1-4; abundance: .
CDR3aa: CASSQGSGADTQYF; CDR3nt: TGTGCCAGCAGCCAAGGATCAGGGGCAGATACGCAGTATTTT; d_gene: .; v_gene: TRBV14; j_gene: TRBJ2-3; abundance: many
CDR3aa: CSARAIGSSYEQYF; CDR3nt: TGCAGTGCTAGAGCAATAGGGAGCTCCTACGAGCAGTACTTC; d_gene: .; v_gene: TRBV20-1; j_gene: TRBJ2-7; abundance: .
CDR3aa: CASSVDEGLIYGYTF; CDR3nt: TGTGCCAGCAGCGTAGATGAAGGGCTGATCTATGGCTACACCTTC; d_gene: .; v_gene: TRBV9; j_gene: TRBJ1-2; abundance: few
CDR3aa: CASSVDLAGGVYEQYF; CDR3nt: TGTGCCAGCAGCGTAGATCTAGCGGGGGGGGTCTACGAGCAGTACTTC; d_gene: TRBD2; v_gene: TRBV9; j_gene: TRBJ2-7; abundance: .
CDR3aa: CASGRGGGGSYNEQFF; CDR3nt: TGTGCCAGCGGCAGAGGGGGGGGCGGTTCCTACAATGAGCAGTTCTTC; d_gene: .; v_gene: TRBV11-2; j_gene: TRBJ2-1; abundance: many
CDR3aa: CASSRRGGEGYEQYF; CDR3nt: TGTGCCAGCAGCCGCCGTGGAGGGGAGGGCTACGAGCAGTACTTC; d_gene: TRBD2; v_gene: TRBV14; j_gene: TRBJ2-7; abundance: many
CDR3aa: CASSPGLTLAKNIQYF; CDR3nt: TGTGCCAGCAGTCCGGGACTGACACTAGCCAAAAACATTCAGTACTTC; d_gene: .; v_gene: TRBV28; j_gene: TRBJ2-4; abundance: .
CDR3aa: CSIRTVEGQPQHF; CDR3nt: TGCAGCATTCGGACAGTGGAGGGCCAGCCCCAGCATTTT; d_gene: .; v_gene: TRBV29-1; j_gene: TRBJ1-5; abundance: .
CDR3aa: CASSSRTGATGELFF; CDR3nt: TGCGCCAGCAGCTCTCGGACAGGGGCCACCGGGGAGCTGTTTTTT; d_gene: TRBD1; v_gene: TRBV5-1; j_gene: TRBJ2-2; abundance: many
CDR3aa: CASRHSGGAKDTQYF; CDR3nt: TGTGCCAGCAGGCATAGCGGGGGGGCCAAAGATACGCAGTATTTT; d_gene: TRBD2; v_gene: TRBV6-4; j_gene: TRBJ2-3; abundance: .
CDR3aa: CATSRAGGDQPQHF; CDR3nt: TGTGCCACCAGCAGAGCCGGGGGAGATCAGCCCCAGCATTTT; d_gene: .; v_gene: TRBV15; j_gene: TRBJ1-5; abundance: many
CDR3aa: CACGQAYEQYF; CDR3nt: TGTGCCTGCGGGCAGGCCTACGAGCAGTACTTC; d_gene: .; v_gene: TRBV6-6; j_gene: TRBJ2-7; abundance: .
CDR3aa: CATTRQAQLGQTQYF; CDR3nt: TGTGCCACCACCAGACAGGCGCAGCTCGGACAGACCCAGTACTTC; d_gene: .; v_gene: TRBV6-5; j_gene: TRBJ2-5; abundance: many
CDR3aa: CSARQGIDEQFF; CDR3nt: TGCAGTGCGCGACAGGGAATCGATGAGCAGTTCTTC; d_gene: TRBD1; v_gene: TRBV20-1; j_gene: TRBJ2-1; abundance: .
CDR3aa: CASSSRTGRGEQYF; CDR3nt: TGTGCCAGCAGCTCCCGGACAGGGAGGGGCGAGCAGTACTTC; d_gene: .; v_gene: TRBV7-6; j_gene: TRBJ2-7; abundance: once
CDR3aa: CATSDLGTTGYTF; CDR3nt: TGTGCCACCAGTGATTTGGGGACAACTGGCTACACCTTC; d_gene: .; v_gene: TRBV24-1; j_gene: TRBJ1-2; abundance: .
CDR3aa: CASRGQGSLYGYTF; CDR3nt: TGTGCCAGTAGGGGACAGGGGTCCCTATACGGCTACACCTTC; d_gene: TRBD1; v_gene: TRBV19; j_gene: TRBJ1-2; abundance: .
CDR3aa: CAISSGRDYTF; CDR3nt: TGTGCCATCTCGAGTGGAAGGGACTACACCTTC; d_gene: .; v_gene: TRBV10-3; j_gene: TRBJ1-2; abundance: few
CDR3aa: CSARRGGGQETQYF; CDR3nt: TGCAGTGCTAGACGCGGGGGGGGCCAAGAGACCCAGTACTTC; d_gene: TRBD2; v_gene: TRBV20-1; j_gene: TRBJ2-5; abundance: few
CDR3aa: CASSEEQGFSPLHF; CDR3nt: TGTGCCAGTAGTGAGGAACAGGGTTTTTCACCCCTCCACTTT; d_gene: .; v_gene: TRBV19; j_gene: TRBJ1-6; abundance: .
CDR3aa: CASSLERFSNQPQHF; CDR3nt: TGTGCCAGCAGCTTGGAAAGATTTAGCAATCAGCCCCAGCATTTT; d_gene: .; v_gene: TRBV7-8; j_gene: TRBJ1-5; abundance: .
CDR3aa: CASGEVNSPLHF; CDR3nt: TGTGCCAGCGGGGAGGTTAATTCACCCCTCCACTTT; d_gene: .; v_gene: TRBV6-1; j_gene: TRBJ1-6; abundance: .
CDR3aa: CASSQENTGGYNSPLHF; CDR3nt: TGCGCCAGCAGCCAAGAAAACACAGGGGGCTATAATTCACCCCTCCACTTT; d_gene: TRBD1; v_gene: TRBV4-1; j_gene: TRBJ1-6; abundance: many
CDR3aa: CAISESGLPNYNEQFF; CDR3nt: TGTGCCATCAGTGAGTCCGGACTACCAAACTACAATGAGCAGTTCTTC; d_gene: .; v_gene: TRBV10-3; j_gene: TRBJ2-1; abundance: .
CDR3aa: CASSPRTSYEQYF; CDR3nt: TGTGCCAGCAGCCCCCGGACTTCCTACGAGCAGTACTTC; d_gene: .; v_gene: TRBV7-9; j_gene: TRBJ2-7; abundance: few
CDR3aa: CASSKGQPSLPQHF; CDR3nt: TGTGCCAGCAGTAAGGGACAGCCGAGTTTGCCCCAGCATTTT; d_gene: TRBD1; v_gene: TRBV27; j_gene: TRBJ1-5; abundance: .
CDR3aa: CSASPYRDRGLTEKLFF; CDR3nt: TGCAGTGCTAGCCCTTACCGGGACAGGGGCCTCACTGAAAAACTGTTTTTT; d_gene: TRBD1; v_gene: TRBV20-1; j_gene: TRBJ1-4; abundance: .
CDR3aa: CASSLGRARVGAGDSPLHF; CDR3nt: TGCGCCAGCAGCTTGGGCCGGGCCAGGGTAGGAGCAGGGGATTCACCCCTCCACTTT; d_gene: .; v_gene: TRBV5-1; j_gene: TRBJ1-6; abundance: .
CDR3aa: CSARGLTGDTNEKLFF; CDR3nt: TGCAGTGCTAGGGGCCTCACAGGGGACACTAATGAAAAACTGTTTTTT; d_gene: TRBD1; v_gene: TRBV20-1; j_gene: TRBJ1-4; abundance: many
CDR3aa: CASSTTGSPNTEAFF; CDR3nt: TGTGCCAGTAGTACAACAGGGTCCCCGAACACTGAAGCTTTCTTT; d_gene: .; v_gene: TRBV19; j_gene: TRBJ1-1; abundance: .
CDR3aa: CSVRERQGYYEQYF; CDR3nt: TGCAGCGTCCGCGAAAGACAGGGATACTACGAGCAGTACTTC; d_gene: TRBD1; v_gene: TRBV29-1; j_gene: TRBJ2-7; abundance: many
CDR3aa: CASSLWGAREKLFF; CDR3nt: TGTGCCAGCAGCTTGTGGGGGGCTCGAGAAAAACTGTTTTTT; d_gene: .; v_gene: TRBV5-5; j_gene: TRBJ1-4; abundance: .
CDR3aa: CASRKTSGGNNEQFF; CDR3nt: TGTGCCAGCAGAAAGACTAGCGGGGGAAACAATGAGCAGTTCTTC; d_gene: TRBD2; v_gene: TRBV6-1; j_gene: TRBJ2-1; abundance: .
CDR3aa: CASRDRVEYF; CDR3nt: TGTGCCAGCAGGGACAGGGTGGAGTACTTC; d_gene: TRBD1; v_gene: TRBV2; j_gene: TRBJ2-7; abundance: .
CDR3aa: CASTTTLGDWELFF; CDR3nt: TGTGCCAGCACAACAACCCTCGGTGACTGGGAGCTGTTTTTT; d_gene: .; v_gene: TRBV7-2; j_gene: TRBJ2-2; abundance: .
CDR3aa: CASSLRREVYEQYF; CDR3nt: TGTGCCAGCAGTTTAAGGCGGGAGGTCTACGAGCAGTACTTC; d_gene: TRBD2; v_gene: TRBV27; j_gene: TRBJ2-7; abundance: .
CDR3aa: CASSPDGRFAEAFF; CDR3nt: TGCGCCAGCAGCCCGGACGGACGCTTCGCTGAAGCTTTCTTT; d_gene: .; v_gene: TRBV5-1; j_gene: TRBJ1-1; abundance: many
CDR3aa: CASSDYSNQPQHF; CDR3nt: TGTGCCAGCAGTGACTATAGCAATCAGCCCCAGCATTTT; d_gene: .; v_gene: TRBV6-1; j_gene: TRBJ1-5; abundance: many
CDR3aa: CASSLEAMTDTQYF; CDR3nt: TGCGCCAGCAGCTTGGAGGCGATGACAGATACGCAGTATTTT; d_gene: .; v_gene: TRBV5-1; j_gene: TRBJ2-3; abundance: .
CDR3aa: CASTWTMGDKAFF; CDR3nt: TGTGCCAGCACCTGGACTATGGGGGATAAAGCTTTCTTT; d_gene: .; v_gene: TRBV12-3/TRBV12-4; j_gene: TRBJ1-1; abundance: few
CDR3aa: CASSMGRGRGEKLFF; CDR3nt: TGTGCCAGTAGTATGGGAAGGGGACGGGGCGAAAAACTGTTTTTT; d_gene: .; v_gene: TRBV19; j_gene: TRBJ1-4; abundance: .
CDR3aa: CASRGTGNTIYF; CDR3nt: TGTGCCAGCAGGGGCACTGGAAACACCATATATTTT; d_gene: .; v_gene: TRBV12-3/TRBV12-4; j_gene: TRBJ1-3; abundance: many